Below, 8 T cell receptor beta chains from the same sample are listed, as sequenced in a study of blood T cell repertoires in COVID-19. The protocol was immunoSEQ multiplex PCR, while the TCRdb copy is restricted to in-frame clones and leaves out a portion. This sample carries about 170,000 clones, roughly four fifths of them seen once, and the ten largest clones take about 8%. The sequencing input was peripheral blood. These receptors were obtained from a middle-aged man who had recovered from COVID-19.

The count of this clone is one. The chain recombines TRBV27 with TRBJ2-1, with a possible D match to TRBD2 (6 bases). V lost 2 bases, J lost 7 bases, and 9 bases lay in between. This CDR3 spans 13 amino acids. Per the germline V gene, CDR1 is MNHEY and CDR2 is SMNVEV (reference sequence). CDR3 protein: CASSLAGQNEQFF. As DNA, the CDR3 is TGTGCCAGCAGTTTAGCGGGGCAAAATGAGCAGTTCTTC.

Note on this clone: Other DNA sequences from this sample encode an identical CDR3 as well. The chain joins TRBV3-1 (or the pseudogene TRBV3-2) to TRBJ2-7; 9 positions agree with TRBD1. Germline lookup yields CDR1 LGHDT and CDR2 YNNKEL (reference sequence). V lost 4 bases and J lost 3; bases outside the gene matches: 7. This CDR3 has 15 amino acids. The CDR3 loop is CASSPDGTGSYEQYF. The DNA for the CDR3 is TGTGCCAGCAGCCCAGATGGGACAGGGAGCTACGAGCAGTACTTC.

The CDR3 reads CASSLPGFQPQHF. The CDR3, as DNA: TGTGCCAGCAGCTTACCGGGGTTTCAGCCCCAGCATTTT. The chain carries TRBV7-9 and TRBJ1-5, with D unresolved. Germline loops: CDR1 SEHNR, CDR2 FQNEAQ (reference sequence). This CDR3 region has 13 residues. V was pared by 2 bases and J by 6 bases, with 8 bases between.

This clone has just one count. The CDR3 coding sequence is TGCAGCGTTGAAAGACTAGCGGGGGGGAATGAGCAGTTCTTC. Protein product: CSVERLAGGNEQFF. This sequence joins TRBV29-1 and TRBJ2-1, with 14 bases aligning to TRBD2. Trimming took 2 bases from V and 7 from J; bases not matched to a gene: 1. Germline-derived CDR1 and CDR2 are SQVTM and ANQGSEA. The CDR3 length is 14 residues.

The CDR3 here is CASSRTDENYGYTF. As DNA, the CDR3 is TGTGCCAGCAGTAGGACAGATGAGAACTATGGCTACACCTTC. The rearrangement joins TRBV6-5 to TRBJ1-2; weak D call: TRBD1 (6 bases). The V and J ends lost 5 bases and 2 bases respectively, with 12 bases between them. There are 14 residues in the CDR3. Germline V CDR1 and CDR2: MNHEY, SVGAGI.

The CDR3 is CASSQDPTSGSYEQYF. In DNA form, the CDR3 reads TGCGCCAGCAGCCAAGATCCTACTAGCGGGAGCTACGAGCAGTACTTC. The V gene is TRBV4-1, the J gene TRBJ2-7, with 11 bases that match TRBD2. Trimming removed 0 bases from V and 3 bases from J; junction bases left unmatched: 4. Germline V gene sequence: CDR1 MGHRA, CDR2 YSYEKL. The CDR3 loop spans 16 amino acids.

This chain uses TRBV9 with TRBJ2-1; 7 nucleotides match TRBD2. J was trimmed by 2 bases and V by 5 bases; bases with no gene match: 4. This CDR3 spans 14 amino acids. Per germline, CDR1 SGDLS and CDR2 YYNGEE. The CDR3, as DNA: TGTGCCAGCAGTTCAGCGGGGACCTACAATGAGCAGTTCTTC. Translated: CASSSAGTYNEQFF.

The chain couples TRBV3-1 (or the pseudogene TRBV3-2) to TRBJ2-3, with a weak D call TRBD2 (5 bases). In germline, CDR1 is LGHDT, CDR2 YNNKEL (reference sequence). This CDR3 has 12 residues. Trimming took 8 bases from V and 5 from J, leaving 11 bases between them. CDR3: CASAGEIDTQYF. For the CDR3, the DNA is TGTGCCAGCGCCGGGGAAATAGATACGCAGTATTTT.